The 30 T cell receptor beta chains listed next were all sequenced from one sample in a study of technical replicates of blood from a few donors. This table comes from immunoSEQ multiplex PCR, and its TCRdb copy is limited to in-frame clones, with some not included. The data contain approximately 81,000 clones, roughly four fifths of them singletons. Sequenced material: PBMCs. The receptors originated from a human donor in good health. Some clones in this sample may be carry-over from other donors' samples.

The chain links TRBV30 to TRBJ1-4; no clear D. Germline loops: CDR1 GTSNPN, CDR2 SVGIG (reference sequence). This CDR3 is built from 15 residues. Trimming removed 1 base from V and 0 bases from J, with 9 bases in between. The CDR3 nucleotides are TGTGCCTGGAGTGGGACGGGAGCAACTAATGAAAAACTGTTTTTT. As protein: CAWSGTGATNEKLFF.

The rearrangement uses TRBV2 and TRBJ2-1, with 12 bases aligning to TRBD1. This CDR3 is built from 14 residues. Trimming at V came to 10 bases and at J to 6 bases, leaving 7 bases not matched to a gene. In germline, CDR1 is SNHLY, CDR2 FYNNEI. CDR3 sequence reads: CATKPGQGANEQFF. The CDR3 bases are TGTGCCACCAAGCCGGGACAGGGGGCCAATGAGCAGTTCTTC.

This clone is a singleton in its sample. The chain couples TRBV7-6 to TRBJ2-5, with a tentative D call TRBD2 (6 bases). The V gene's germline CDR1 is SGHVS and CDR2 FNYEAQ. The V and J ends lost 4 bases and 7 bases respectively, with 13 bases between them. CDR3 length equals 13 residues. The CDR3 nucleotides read TGTGCCAGCAGCTCCGGGACTCTCGGGACCCAGTACTTC. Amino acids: CASSSGTLGTQYF.

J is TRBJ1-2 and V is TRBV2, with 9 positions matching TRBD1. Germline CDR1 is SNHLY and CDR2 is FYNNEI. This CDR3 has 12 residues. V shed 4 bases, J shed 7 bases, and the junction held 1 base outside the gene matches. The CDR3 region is CASSGDRAGYTF. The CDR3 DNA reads TGTGCCAGCAGTGGGGACAGGGCTGGCTACACCTTC.

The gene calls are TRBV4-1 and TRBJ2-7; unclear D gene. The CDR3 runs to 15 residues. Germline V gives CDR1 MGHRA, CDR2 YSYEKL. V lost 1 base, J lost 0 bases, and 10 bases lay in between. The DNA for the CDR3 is TGCGCCAGCAGCCAAGGTGACCGACTCTCCTACGAGCAGTACTTC. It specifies CASSQGDRLSYEQYF.

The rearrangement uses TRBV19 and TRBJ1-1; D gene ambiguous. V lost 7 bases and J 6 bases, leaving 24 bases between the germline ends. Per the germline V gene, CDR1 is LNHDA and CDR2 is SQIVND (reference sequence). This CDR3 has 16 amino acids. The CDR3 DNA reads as TGTGCCAGTAATCTCGGGGTTGGCGGGTGGCGGTCTGAAGCTTTCTTT. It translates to CASNLGVGGWRSEAFF. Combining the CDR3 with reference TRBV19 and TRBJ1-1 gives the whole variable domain DGGITQSPKYLFRKEGQNVTLSCEQNLNHDAMYWYRQDPGQGLRLIYYSQIVNDFQKGDIAEGYSVSREKKESFPLTVTSAQKNPTAFYLCASNLGVGGWRSEAFFGQGTRLTVV.

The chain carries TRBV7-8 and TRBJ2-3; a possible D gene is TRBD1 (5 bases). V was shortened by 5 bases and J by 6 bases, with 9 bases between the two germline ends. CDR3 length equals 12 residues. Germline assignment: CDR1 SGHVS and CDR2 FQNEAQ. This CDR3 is CASSRTIDTQYF. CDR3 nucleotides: TGTGCCAGCAGCCGGACAATTGATACGCAGTATTTT.

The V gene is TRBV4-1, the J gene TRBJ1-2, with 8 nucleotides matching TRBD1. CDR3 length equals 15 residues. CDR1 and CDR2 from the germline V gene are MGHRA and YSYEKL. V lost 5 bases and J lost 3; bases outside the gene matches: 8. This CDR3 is CASSSMTGDDYGYTF. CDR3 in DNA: TGCGCCAGCAGCAGCATGACAGGGGATGACTATGGCTACACCTTC.

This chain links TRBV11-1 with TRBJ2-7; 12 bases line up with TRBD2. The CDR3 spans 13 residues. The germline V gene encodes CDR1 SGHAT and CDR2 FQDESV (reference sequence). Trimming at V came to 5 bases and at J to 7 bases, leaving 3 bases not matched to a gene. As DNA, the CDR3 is TGTGCCAGCAGCAGACTAGCGGGGGAAGAGCAGTACTTC. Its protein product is CASSRLAGEEQYF.

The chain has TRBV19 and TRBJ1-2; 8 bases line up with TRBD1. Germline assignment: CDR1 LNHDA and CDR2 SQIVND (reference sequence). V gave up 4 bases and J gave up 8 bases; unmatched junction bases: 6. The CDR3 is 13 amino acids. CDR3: CASSTRQGMGYTF. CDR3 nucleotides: TGTGCCAGTAGTACTAGACAGGGGATGGGCTACACCTTC.

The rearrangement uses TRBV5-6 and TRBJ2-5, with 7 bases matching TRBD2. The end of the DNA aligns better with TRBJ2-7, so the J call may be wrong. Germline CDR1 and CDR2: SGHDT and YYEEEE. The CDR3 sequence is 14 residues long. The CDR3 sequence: CASSGQRGWGEQYF. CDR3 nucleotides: TGTGCCAGCAGCGGGCAGCGGGGCTGGGGCGAGCAGTACTTC.

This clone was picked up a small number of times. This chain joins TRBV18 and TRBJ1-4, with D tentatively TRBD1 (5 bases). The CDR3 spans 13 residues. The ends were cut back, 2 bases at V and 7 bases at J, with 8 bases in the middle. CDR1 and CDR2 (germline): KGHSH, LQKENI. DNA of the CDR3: TGTGCCAGCTCACCAGGGGCAAGTGAAAAACTGTTTTTT. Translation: CASSPGASEKLFF.

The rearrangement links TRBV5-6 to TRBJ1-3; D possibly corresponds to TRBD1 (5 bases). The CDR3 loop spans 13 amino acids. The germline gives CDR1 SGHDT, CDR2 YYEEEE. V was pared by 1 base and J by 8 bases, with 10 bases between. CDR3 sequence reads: CASSLSRVDTIYF. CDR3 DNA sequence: TGTGCCAGCAGCTTGTCCAGGGTCGACACCATATATTTT.

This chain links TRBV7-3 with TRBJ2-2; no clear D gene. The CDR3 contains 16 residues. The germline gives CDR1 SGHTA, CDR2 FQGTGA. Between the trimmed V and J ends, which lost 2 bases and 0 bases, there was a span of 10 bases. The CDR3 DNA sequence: TGTGCCAGCAGCTTAGGCGACAACGCGAACACCGGGGAGCTGTTTTTT. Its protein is CASSLGDNANTGELFF. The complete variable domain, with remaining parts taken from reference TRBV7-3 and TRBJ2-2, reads GAGVSQTPSNKVTEKGKYVELRCDPISGHTALYWYRQSLGQGPEFLIYFQGTGAADDSGLPNDRFFAVRPEGSVSTLKIQRTERGDSAVYLCASSLGDNANTGELFFGEGSRLTVL.

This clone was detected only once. The CDR3 nucleotides are TGTGCCAGCAGTCATAGGAACAGGGTAGCTAACTATGGCTACACCTTC. Translation: CASSHRNRVANYGYTF. The genes are TRBV5-4 and TRBJ1-2; possible D gene TRBD1, 6 bases. V was clipped by 5 bases and J by 0 bases, with 17 bases between them. Germline V gene data show CDR1 as SGHNT and CDR2 as YYREEE (reference sequence). The CDR3 spans 16 residues.

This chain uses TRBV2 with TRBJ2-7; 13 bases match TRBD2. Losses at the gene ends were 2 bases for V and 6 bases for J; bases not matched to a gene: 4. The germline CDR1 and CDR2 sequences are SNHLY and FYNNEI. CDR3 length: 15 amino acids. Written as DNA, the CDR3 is TGTGCCAGCAGTGAAAGGGGACTAGCGGGACGCGAGCAGTACTTC. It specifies CASSERGLAGREQYF.

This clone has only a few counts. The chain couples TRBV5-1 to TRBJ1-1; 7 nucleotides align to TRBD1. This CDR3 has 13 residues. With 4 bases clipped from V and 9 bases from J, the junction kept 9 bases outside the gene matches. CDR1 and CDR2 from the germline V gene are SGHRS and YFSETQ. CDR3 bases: TGCGCCAGCAGCGAAACAGGGGCTATTAAAGCTTTCTTT. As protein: CASSETGAIKAFF.

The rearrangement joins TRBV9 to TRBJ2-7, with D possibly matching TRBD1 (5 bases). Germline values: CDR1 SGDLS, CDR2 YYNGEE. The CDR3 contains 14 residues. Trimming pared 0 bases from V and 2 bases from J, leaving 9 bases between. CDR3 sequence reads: CASSVGDSPYEQYF. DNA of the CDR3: TGTGCCAGCAGCGTAGGTGACAGCCCCTACGAGCAGTACTTC.

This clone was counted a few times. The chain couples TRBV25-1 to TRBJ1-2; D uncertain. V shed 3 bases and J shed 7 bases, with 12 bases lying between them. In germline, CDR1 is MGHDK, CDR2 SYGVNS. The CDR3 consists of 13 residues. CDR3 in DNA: TGTGCCAGCAGTGACACCCGGAGATCTGGCTACACCTTC. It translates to CASSDTRRSGYTF.

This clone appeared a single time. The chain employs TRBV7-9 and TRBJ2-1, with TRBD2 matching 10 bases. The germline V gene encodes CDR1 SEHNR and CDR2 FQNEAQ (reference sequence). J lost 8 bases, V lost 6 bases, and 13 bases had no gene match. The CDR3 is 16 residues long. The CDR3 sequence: CASRRGASGRAHEQFF. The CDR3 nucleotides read TGTGCCAGCAGGAGGGGGGCGAGCGGGAGGGCCCATGAGCAGTTCTTC.

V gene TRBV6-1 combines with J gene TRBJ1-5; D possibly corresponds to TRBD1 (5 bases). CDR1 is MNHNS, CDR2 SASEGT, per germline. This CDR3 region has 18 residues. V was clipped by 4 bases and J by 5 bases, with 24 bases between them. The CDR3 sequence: CASSGREGMSGGDQPQHF. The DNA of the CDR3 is TGTGCCAGCAGTGGAAGGGAAGGTATGTCAGGAGGGGATCAGCCCCAGCATTTT.

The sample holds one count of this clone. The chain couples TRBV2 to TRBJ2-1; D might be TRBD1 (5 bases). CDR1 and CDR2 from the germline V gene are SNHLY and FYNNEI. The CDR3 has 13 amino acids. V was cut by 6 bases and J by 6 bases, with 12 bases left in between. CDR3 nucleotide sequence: TGTGCCAGCAGCCAAGATAGGGGCAATGAGCAGTTCTTC. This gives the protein CASSQDRGNEQFF.

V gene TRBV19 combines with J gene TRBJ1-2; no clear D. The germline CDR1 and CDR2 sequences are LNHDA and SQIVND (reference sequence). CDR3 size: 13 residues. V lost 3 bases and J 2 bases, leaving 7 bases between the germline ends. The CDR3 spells CASSIGINYGYTF. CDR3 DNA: TGTGCCAGTAGTATCGGGATAAACTATGGCTACACCTTC.

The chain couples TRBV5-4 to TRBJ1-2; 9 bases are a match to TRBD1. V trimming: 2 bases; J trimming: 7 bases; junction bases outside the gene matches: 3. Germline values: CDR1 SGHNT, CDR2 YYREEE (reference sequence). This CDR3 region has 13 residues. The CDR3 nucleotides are TGTGCCAGCAGCTTAACAGGGGGCTTTGGCTACACCTTC. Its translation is CASSLTGGFGYTF.

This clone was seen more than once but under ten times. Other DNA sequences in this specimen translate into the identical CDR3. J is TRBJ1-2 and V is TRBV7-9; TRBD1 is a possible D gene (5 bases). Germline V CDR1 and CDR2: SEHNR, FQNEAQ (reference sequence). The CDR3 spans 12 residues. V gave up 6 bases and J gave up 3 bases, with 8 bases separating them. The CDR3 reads CASSSGDYGYTF. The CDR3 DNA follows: TGTGCCAGCAGTTCGGGGGACTATGGCTACACCTTC. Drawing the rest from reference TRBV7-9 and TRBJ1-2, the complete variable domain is DTGVSQNPRHKITKRGQNVTFRCDPISEHNRLYWYRQTLGQGPEFLTYFQNEAQLEKSRLLSDRFSAERPKGSFSTLEIQRTEQGDSAMYLCASSSGDYGYTFGSGTRLTVV.

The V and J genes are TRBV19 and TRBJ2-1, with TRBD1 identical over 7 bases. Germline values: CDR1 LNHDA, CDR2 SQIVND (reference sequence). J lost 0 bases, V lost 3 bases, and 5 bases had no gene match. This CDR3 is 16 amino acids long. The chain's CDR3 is CASSIRQGISYNEQFF. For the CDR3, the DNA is TGTGCCAGTAGTATCCGACAGGGCATCTCCTACAATGAGCAGTTCTTC. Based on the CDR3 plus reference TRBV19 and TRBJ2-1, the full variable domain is DGGITQSPKYLFRKEGQNVTLSCEQNLNHDAMYWYRQDPGQGLRLIYYSQIVNDFQKGDIAEGYSVSREKKESFPLTVTSAQKNPTAFYLCASSIRQGISYNEQFFGPGTRLTVL.

CDR3 coding DNA: TGCAGCGTTGGAACACTGGGGGGGGCTCTTTACGAGCAGTACTTC. This codes for CSVGTLGGALYEQYF. The rearrangement joins TRBV29-1 to TRBJ2-7; tentatively, D is TRBD2 (7 bases). Germline V gene sequence: CDR1 SQVTM, CDR2 ANQGSEA. V was cut by 4 bases and J by 4 bases, with 20 bases left in between. The CDR3 contains 15 residues.

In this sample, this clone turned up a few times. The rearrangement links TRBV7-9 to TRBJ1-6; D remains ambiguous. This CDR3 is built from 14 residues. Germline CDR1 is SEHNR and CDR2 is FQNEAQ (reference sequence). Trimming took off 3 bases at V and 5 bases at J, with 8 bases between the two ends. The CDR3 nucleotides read TGTGCCAGCAGCTTGTATACAGATAATTCACCCCTCCACTTT. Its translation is CASSLYTDNSPLHF.

The CDR3 DNA follows: TGTGCCAGCAGTCACCCCCGTTCCCAGTGGGCCTATGGCTACACCTTC. Its translation: CASSHPRSQWAYGYTF. The chain has TRBV7-9 and TRBJ1-2; D remains ambiguous. The germline V and J ends were trimmed by 6 bases and 4 bases, with 21 bases remaining between them. The CDR3 contains 16 residues. Germline CDR1 reads SEHNR; CDR2 reads FQNEAQ (reference sequence).

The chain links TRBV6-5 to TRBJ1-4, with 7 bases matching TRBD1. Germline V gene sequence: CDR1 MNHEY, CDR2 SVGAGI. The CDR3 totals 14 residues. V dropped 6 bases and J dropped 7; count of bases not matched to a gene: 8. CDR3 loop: CASRDRARGEKLFF. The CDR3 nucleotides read TGTGCCAGCAGAGACAGGGCCAGGGGTGAAAAACTGTTTTTT.